These 30 T cell receptor beta chains share one sample of origin, sequenced in a study of CD8 T cells in Susac syndrome. RNA was extracted with the RNeasy kit, and a quantity of 0.5 to 1 ug was reverse transcribed using random hexamers. A single record per CDR3 protein comes from TCRdb applying MiXCR to the immunoSEQ multiplex PCR reads. The sample includes some 180,000 distinct CDR3 sequences, about 91% of them seen just once. The sample taken for sequencing was CD4+ T cells from PBMCs. The receptors derive from a human donor with Susac syndrome.

The chain has TRBV20-1 and TRBJ1-2, with TRBD1 identical over 8 bases. Germline lookup yields CDR1 DFQATT and CDR2 SNEGSKA (reference sequence). CDR3 size: 15 residues. The V segment lost 7 bases and the J segment 4 bases; nucleotides outside the gene matches: 14. The CDR3 DNA reads as TGCAGTGTAAAGTTGGTGTCAGGGGGCTTCTATGGCTACACCTTC. Its translation is CSVKLVSGGFYGYTF.

For the CDR3, the DNA is TGTGCCAGCACCCTCGGGACAGCGAACACTGAAGCTTTCTTT. Its protein is CASTLGTANTEAFF. The chain employs TRBV28 and TRBJ1-1, with 7 bases fitting TRBD1. The germline gives CDR1 MDHEN, CDR2 SYDVKM. Losses at the gene ends were 7 bases for V and 1 base for J; bases not matched to a gene: 6. The CDR3 covers 14 residues. Complete variable domain (other parts from reference TRBV28 and TRBJ1-1): DVKVTQSSRYLVKRTGEKVFLECVQDMDHENMFWYRQDPGLGLRLIYFSYDVKMKEKGDIPEGYSVSREKKERFSLILESASTNQTSMYLCASTLGTANTEAFFGQGTRLTVV.

The chain employs TRBV5-1 and TRBJ1-5; D uncertain. The germline gives CDR1 SGHRS, CDR2 YFSETQ. This CDR3 is 13 amino acids long. V lost 0 bases and J lost 4, with 5 bases in between. The CDR3 sequence: CASSLAANQPQHF. For the CDR3, the DNA is TGCGCCAGCAGCTTGGCAGCAAATCAGCCCCAGCATTTT.

The chain uses TRBV7-8 and TRBJ2-2; D gene uncertain. Germline V lookup: CDR1 SGHVS, CDR2 FQNEAQ. This CDR3 contains 13 residues. Trimming left V 8 bases short and J 5 bases short, with 12 bases between. This CDR3 is CASRSWGTGELFF. Written as DNA, the CDR3 is TGTGCCAGCCGGAGTTGGGGTACCGGGGAGCTGTTTTTT.

The genes are TRBV12-5 and TRBJ1-4; D ambiguous. CDR3 length: 18 residues. Between the trimmed V and J ends, which lost 0 bases and 0 bases, there was a span of 14 bases. Germline CDR1 and CDR2: LGHNT and FRNRAP. The CDR3 nucleotides read TGTGCTAGTGGTTTGGTAACCCGGGCTAGAGCAACTAATGAAAAACTGTTTTTT. This gives the protein CASGLVTRARATNEKLFF.

The chain employs TRBV11-2 and TRBJ1-4; no clear D gene. Per germline, CDR1 SGHAT and CDR2 FQNNGV. Trimming removed 1 base at V and 4 bases at J, with 7 bases between. The CDR3 length is 14 residues. The CDR3 DNA sequence: TGTGCCAGCAGCTTAGGACGGAGTAATGAAAAACTGTTTTTT. This sequence encodes CASSLGRSNEKLFF.

The chain links TRBV3-1 to TRBJ1-2; no definite D call. This CDR3 has 12 amino acids. Germline values: CDR1 LGHDT, CDR2 YNNKEL (reference sequence). V was clipped by 1 base and J by 7 bases, with 7 bases between them. The CDR3 sequence is CASSQGPGGYTF. The DNA of the CDR3 is TGTGCCAGCAGCCAAGGGCCCGGTGGCTACACCTTC.

This clonotype showed up just once. One end of the junction is discordant with germline, which a read error may explain. The genes are TRBV7-7 and TRBJ2-1; 11 bases fit TRBD1. Looked up from germline, CDR1 is SSHAT and CDR2 is FNYEAQ (reference sequence). The CDR3 covers 14 residues. The CDR3, as DNA: TGTGCTAGCAGCTCGGGACAGGGGGGCAATGAGCAGTTCTTC. Translated: CASSSGQGGNEQFF. Full variable domain (remainder filled in from reference TRBV7-7 and TRBJ2-1): GAGVSQSPRYKVTKRGQDVTLRCDPISSHATLYWYQQALGQGPEFLTYFNYEAQPDKSGLPSDRFSAERPEGSISTLTIQRTEQRDSAMYRCASSSGQGGNEQFFGPGTRLTVL.

The chain employs TRBV3-1 and TRBJ2-7, with 8 nucleotides matching TRBD1. This CDR3 has 14 amino acids. With 4 bases clipped from V and 2 bases from J, the junction kept 4 bases outside the gene matches. Per germline, CDR1 LGHDT and CDR2 YNNKEL (reference sequence). CDR3 protein: CASSLGTGTYEQYF. For the CDR3, the DNA is TGTGCCAGCAGCCTCGGGACAGGTACCTACGAGCAGTACTTC.

The V and J genes are TRBV28 and TRBJ2-1; a weak D match, TRBD2 (6 bases). V shed 3 bases and J shed 14 bases, with 20 bases lying between them. This CDR3 region has 14 residues. Germline-derived CDR1 and CDR2 are MDHEN and SYDVKM. CDR3 residues: CASSLSAYRGGEFF. The CDR3, as DNA: TGTGCCAGCAGTTTGAGTGCGTACCGGGGAGGAGAGTTCTTC.

J is TRBJ1-2 and V is TRBV12-3 or TRBV12-4, with 9 nucleotides matching TRBD1. Trimming removed 6 bases from V and 5 bases from J; junction bases left unmatched: 10. The CDR3 has 15 residues. This CDR3 reads CASSRQGDLYYGYTF. CDR3 nucleotide sequence: TGTGCCAGCAGCCGACAGGGGGATTTGTATTATGGCTACACCTTC.

The chain couples TRBV12-3 or TRBV12-4 to TRBJ1-1, with 11 bases that match TRBD1. This CDR3 is built from 16 residues. J lost 2 bases, V lost 3 bases, and 5 bases had no gene match. The chain's CDR3 is CASSFRDRGINTEAFF. The DNA for the CDR3 is TGTGCCAGCAGTTTCCGGGACAGGGGGATAAACACTGAAGCTTTCTTT.

This chain connects TRBV28 to TRBJ2-1; 7 bases line up with TRBD2. Per germline, CDR1 MDHEN and CDR2 SYDVKM. V gave up 3 bases and J gave up 12 bases; unmatched junction bases: 5. There are 12 residues in the CDR3. The CDR3 nucleotides are TGTGCCAGCAGTTTCGGGAGGACACCGCAGTTCTTC. Amino acid sequence: CASSFGRTPQFF.

The chain carries TRBV7-2 and TRBJ1-5; no clear D gene. The length of the CDR3 is 14 residues. Germline V gene sequence: CDR1 SGHTA, CDR2 FQGNSA. With 1 base removed from V and 4 bases from J, the gap between germline ends came to 8 bases. The CDR3 region is CASSLVEGNQPQHF. CDR3 DNA: TGTGCCAGCAGCTTAGTAGAAGGGAATCAGCCCCAGCATTTT.

This chain connects TRBV7-9 to TRBJ1-6; 7 bases align to TRBD1. Germline CDR1 reads SEHNR; CDR2 reads FQNEAQ (reference sequence). Unmatched junction bases numbered 7, after V lost 8 bases and J lost 6 bases. The CDR3 totals 14 residues. The CDR3 region has the DNA TGTGCCAGCCAAAAGGGGGCTACTAATTCACCCCTCCACTTT. Its protein product is CASQKGATNSPLHF. Full variable domain (rest looked up from reference TRBV7-9 and TRBJ1-6): DTGVSQNPRHKITKRGQNVTFRCDPISEHNRLYWYRQTLGQGPEFLTYFQNEAQLEKSRLLSDRFSAERPKGSFSTLEIQRTEQGDSAMYLCASQKGATNSPLHFGNGTRLTVT.

The rearrangement links TRBV20-1 to TRBJ1-1; the D gene is possibly TRBD1 (5 bases). The germline V gene encodes CDR1 DFQATT and CDR2 SNEGSKA (reference sequence). V lost 5 bases and J lost 1, with 11 bases in between. The CDR3 consists of 13 residues. CDR3 residues: CSAPDGGNTEAFF. CDR3 DNA sequence: TGCAGTGCTCCGGACGGGGGGAACACTGAAGCTTTCTTT.

The chain couples TRBV7-6 to TRBJ2-2; the match to TRBD2 covers 12 bases. The J segment lost 7 bases and the V segment lost 5 bases, leaving 23 bases of the junction unmatched. The CDR3 extends over 21 amino acids. Germline CDR1 and CDR2: SGHVS and FNYEAQ. CDR3 coding DNA: TGTGCCAGCAGCGAACGGTGGGGACCGGCCCCTAGCGGGAGGGCGAACGGGGAGCTGTTTTTT. Its translation: CASSERWGPAPSGRANGELFF. The entire variable domain, with the rest obtained from reference TRBV7-6 and TRBJ2-2, is as follows: GAGVSQSPRYKVTKRGQDVALRCDPISGHVSLYWYRQALGQGPEFLTYFNYEAQQDKSGLPNDRFSAERPEGSISTLTIQRTEQRDSAMYRCASSERWGPAPSGRANGELFFGEGSRLTVL.

This clonotype was counted between two and nine times. This chain joins TRBV20-1 and TRBJ2-7; TRBD2 agrees at 8 bases. The CDR3 spans 14 residues. Germline V gene data show CDR1 as DFQATT and CDR2 as SNEGSKA (reference sequence). V lost 6 bases to trimming and J lost 2 bases; unmatched junction nucleotides: 9. The CDR3 is CSAPRPGGTYEQYF. The CDR3 DNA reads TGCAGTGCCCCTCGTCCGGGGGGGACCTACGAGCAGTACTTC.

The chain uses TRBV21-1 and TRBJ2-7; the table gives TRBD2 as D, unverified against the DNA. TRBV21-1 is shown as a pseudogene. The CDR3 is made up of 16 amino acids. The CDR3 is CASSKGAAGGPREQYF. For the CDR3, the DNA is TGTGCCAGCAGCAAAGGGGCAGCGGGAGGGCCCCGGGAGCAGTACTTC.

The V call is TRBV7-2, the J call TRBJ2-1, with a tentative D call TRBD2 (6 bases). Germline V CDR1 and CDR2: SGHTA, FQGNSA. The CDR3 covers 15 residues. V lost 4 bases to trimming and J lost 0 bases, with 10 bases between them. In DNA form, the CDR3 reads TGTGCCAGCAGCTCAGCGGGCGGCTCCTACAATGAGCAGTTCTTC. Translating it yields CASSSAGGSYNEQFF.

The chain combines TRBV14 with TRBJ2-1; 7 positions agree with TRBD1. The V and J ends lost 0 bases and 0 bases, in that order; junction bases with no gene match: 14. The CDR3 consists of 20 residues. The V gene's germline CDR1 is SGHDN and CDR2 FVKESK. The CDR3 nucleotides are TGTGCCAGCAGCCAAGAGAGCACGGGACAGAGATTGAGCTCCTACAATGAGCAGTTCTTC. This codes for CASSQESTGQRLSSYNEQFF.

The rearrangement uses TRBV7-2 and TRBJ2-2; 11 bases are a match to TRBD2. The V gene end was trimmed by 4 bases and the J gene end by 4 bases; junction bases not matched to a gene: 2. The CDR3 is 15 amino acids. CDR1 is SGHTA and CDR2 is FQGNSA in the germline V gene. The CDR3 bases are TGTGCCAGCAGCTCTAGCGGGAGGCGCACCGGGGAGCTGTTTTTT. It is translated as CASSSSGRRTGELFF.

This chain joins TRBV12-3 or TRBV12-4 and TRBJ1-1; weak D call: TRBD1 (5 bases). V lost 7 bases, J lost 4 bases, and 13 bases lay in between. The CDR3 is 13 amino acids. The DNA of the CDR3 is TGTGCCAGCATTCGGATGGGGGGCACTGAAGCTTTCTTT. It codes for CASIRMGGTEAFF.

The rearrangement links TRBV5-1 to TRBJ2-7; TRBD1 agrees at 7 bases. The CDR3 consists of 15 residues. The V gene end was trimmed by 0 bases and the J gene end by 0 bases; junction bases not matched to a gene: 3. Germline V gene sequence: CDR1 SGHRS, CDR2 YFSETQ. The CDR3 sequence is CASSLAAGGSYEQYF. In nucleotides, the CDR3 is TGCGCCAGCAGCTTGGCCGCAGGGGGCTCCTACGAGCAGTACTTC.

V usage is TRBV6-1 and J usage is TRBJ1-4; D not resolved. V was clipped by 6 bases and J by 0 bases, with 11 bases between them. The CDR3 runs 15 residues. Germline CDR1 MNHNS, CDR2 SASEGT. The CDR3 sequence is CASRTTSATNEKLFF. In DNA form, the CDR3 reads TGTGCCAGCAGGACAACCTCAGCAACTAATGAAAAACTGTTTTTT.

This chain links TRBV5-1 with TRBJ2-1; D is ambiguous. Germline-derived CDR1 and CDR2 are SGHRS and YFSETQ. Trimming removed 4 bases at V and 7 bases at J, with 18 bases between. The CDR3 is 15 amino acids. The CDR3 DNA sequence: TGCGCCAGCAGCCTCACGGCGGCCCTCGGGAATGAGCAGTTCTTC. Translation gives CASSLTAALGNEQFF. Looking up the rest from reference TRBV5-1 and TRBJ2-1 gives the full variable domain: KAGVTQTPRYLIKTRGQQVTLSCSPISGHRSVSWYQQTPGQGLQFLFEYFSETQRNKGNFPGRFSGRQFSNSRSEMNVSTLELGDSALYLCASSLTAALGNEQFFGPGTRLTVL.

The rearrangement links TRBV20-1 to TRBJ2-3; possibly TRBD2 for D (6 bases). The CDR3 loop spans 13 amino acids. Trimming removed 8 bases at V and 3 bases at J, with 15 bases between. Germline V gene data show CDR1 as DFQATT and CDR2 as SNEGSKA (reference sequence). The DNA of the CDR3 is TGCAGTCCCTTCGGGAGCCGGACAGATACGCAGTATTTT. Translated, it gives CSPFGSRTDTQYF.

This clonotype showed up just a few times. This chain links TRBV3-1 with TRBJ2-7, with 12 bases lining up with TRBD2. V dropped 4 bases and J dropped 2; count of bases not matched to a gene: 6. Per the germline V gene, CDR1 is LGHDT and CDR2 is YNNKEL (reference sequence). This CDR3 contains 16 residues. CDR3 sequence: CASSPTSSGRAYEQYF. The DNA of the CDR3 is TGTGCCAGCAGCCCCACCTCTAGCGGGAGGGCCTACGAGCAGTACTTC.

This chain connects TRBV7-9 to TRBJ2-6, with unresolved D. This CDR3 is 15 amino acids long. Looked up from germline, CDR1 is SEHNR and CDR2 is FQNEAQ (reference sequence). The V end was cut by 4 bases, the J end by 0 bases, with 7 bases between. CDR3 DNA sequence: TGTGCCAGCAGCTCGACATCCTCTGGGGCCAACGTCCTGACTTTC. Translation gives CASSSTSSGANVLTF. Complete variable domain (other parts from reference TRBV7-9 and TRBJ2-6): DTGVSQNPRHKITKRGQNVTFRCDPISEHNRLYWYRQTLGQGPEFLTYFQNEAQLEKSRLLSDRFSAERPKGSFSTLEIQRTEQGDSAMYLCASSSTSSGANVLTFGAGSRLTVL.

This rearrangement joins TRBV2 to TRBJ2-5; D unresolved. The CDR3 is 12 residues long. The germline V and J ends were trimmed by 3 bases and 6 bases, with 8 bases remaining between them. CDR1 is SNHLY and CDR2 is FYNNEI in the germline V gene. This CDR3 reads CASSERPQTQYF. The DNA of the CDR3 is TGTGCCAGCAGTGAGAGGCCTCAGACCCAGTACTTC.